A selection of T cell receptor beta chains follows, all from one sample in a study of cytomegalovirus exposure and HLA in healthy donors. Produced via immunoSEQ multiplex PCR; TCRdb's table is partial and in-frame only. Among some 260,000 clones listed, less than 90% were seen once. The sample taken for sequencing was PBMCs. The receptors derive from a man younger than 35 in good health and CMV-seropositive. Both conserved end residues are part of each CDR3. Fields, in order: clone size, V gene, D gene, CDR3 protein. A D gene is named only where the DNA matches it firmly. Some rows have no size entry. The others give once, few or many, or a class for an expanded clone.

size: NA
V: TRBV4-3
D: NA
CDR3: CASSQEAGYEQYF

size: NA
V: TRBV6-6
D: NA
CDR3: CASSSTSYEQYF

size: NA
V: TRBV14
D: TRBD2
CDR3: CASSFSTSGRRSSYEQYF

size: NA
V: TRBV2
D: NA
CDR3: CASSEEGRSQPQHF

size: NA
V: TRBV5-4
D: NA
CDR3: CASSPGWGVPNYGYTF

size: NA
V: TRBV7-2
D: NA
CDR3: CASSIVTSGANVLTF

size: NA
V: TRBV7-8
D: NA
CDR3: CASSLGLGGTQYF

size: NA
V: TRBV6-5
D: TRBD1
CDR3: CASSLEGTAYGYTF

size: NA
V: TRBV18
D: NA
CDR3: CASSPRLTATNEKLFF

size: once
V: TRBV13
D: TRBD1
CDR3: CASTGRTGPYNEQFF

size: NA
V: TRBV9
D: NA
CDR3: CASSAPPSTDTQYF

size: NA
V: TRBV4-2
D: TRBD2
CDR3: CASSQEQEREGPDEQFF

size: once
V: TRBV7-9
D: TRBD2
CDR3: CAILGGGPYEQYF

size: NA
V: TRBV29-1
D: TRBD1
CDR3: CSVEAGTGGNTIYF

size: NA
V: TRBV18
D: TRBD1
CDR3: CASSSGQGSYEQYF

size: NA
V: TRBV10-3
D: TRBD1
CDR3: CAISEPSRGKSNTEAFF

size: NA
V: TRBV5-4
D: NA
CDR3: CASNRQDGYNEQFF

size: NA
V: TRBV5-4
D: NA
CDR3: CASSLGRGRSSYEQYF

size: NA
V: TRBV28
D: TRBD1
CDR3: CASSRGQGNNYGYTF

size: NA
V: TRBV5-1
D: TRBD2
CDR3: CASTLDSGRAATGELFF

size: NA
V: TRBV5-6
D: TRBD2
CDR3: CASSGGLAGGRDTGELFF

size: NA
V: TRBV18
D: NA
CDR3: CASSPQQGRDQPQHF

size: NA
V: TRBV27
D: NA
CDR3: CASRLVSTDTQYF

size: NA
V: TRBV30
D: NA
CDR3: CASGGHLITDTQYF

size: once
V: TRBV15
D: TRBD2
CDR3: CATSSGTSGRATDTQYF

size: once
V: TRBV4-3
D: TRBD2
CDR3: CASSQGTSAVRNEQFF

size: once
V: TRBV27
D: TRBD1
CDR3: CASSLIGTGANQPQHF

size: once
V: TRBV7-9
D: NA
CDR3: CASSLTDFSFHEQYF

size: NA
V: TRBV6-5
D: TRBD1
CDR3: CASSPQGARTDTQYF

size: NA
V: TRBV7-7
D: TRBD2
CDR3: CASSSGLAAYNEQFF

size: NA
V: TRBV6-5
D: NA
CDR3: CASSYSPARDTGELFF

size: NA
V: TRBV5-1
D: TRBD2
CDR3: CASSWLAGGTDTQYF

size: few
V: TRBV6-6
D: TRBD1
CDR3: CASSPGQGIEPQHF

size: NA
V: TRBV6-1
D: NA
CDR3: CASRSPDQTGETQYF

size: few
V: TRBV28
D: NA
CDR3: CASSLGRTEAFF

size: NA
V: TRBV6-5
D: NA
CDR3: CASTGTLSYNEQFF

size: NA
V: TRBV15
D: NA
CDR3: CATSRVAGRSRGTEAFF

size: few
V: TRBV5-4
D: TRBD2
CDR3: CASSHGLAGITDTQYF

size: NA
V: TRBV2
D: NA
CDR3: CASSEHTGMAFF

size: NA
V: TRBV9
D: NA
CDR3: CASSALSGQNYGYTF

size: NA
V: TRBV4-1
D: NA
CDR3: CASSQEGRGSGNTIYF

size: few
V: TRBV2
D: TRBD2
CDR3: CASTRLAGDADTQYF

size: NA
V: TRBV5-1
D: NA
CDR3: CASSFSRRGRMNTEAFF

size: NA
V: TRBV9
D: NA
CDR3: CASSEGSAPNYGYTF

size: NA
V: TRBV5-1
D: TRBD1
CDR3: CASSFPGQTKDTQYF

size: NA
V: TRBV29-1
D: TRBD1
CDR3: CSASGTGPYEQYF

size: medium-sized
V: TRBV11-2
D: TRBD1
CDR3: CASSSPGGEQFF

size: NA
V: TRBV11-2
D: NA
CDR3: CASSLGPWGSSYNEQFF

size: NA
V: TRBV21-1
D: NA
CDR3: CAPTRARGYTF

size: NA
V: TRBV5-4
D: NA
CDR3: CASSFSTDNTEAFF

size: NA
V: TRBV19
D: NA
CDR3: CASSRRRPGDEQYF

size: NA
V: TRBV6-4
D: NA
CDR3: CASRERKINQPQHF

size: NA
V: TRBV2
D: NA
CDR3: CASIAMGWNEQFF

size: NA
V: TRBV15
D: TRBD1
CDR3: CATSMQGDSNQPQHF

size: NA
V: TRBV5-1
D: TRBD1
CDR3: CASSGQGIYNEQFF